The 27 T cell receptor beta chains in this list originate from one sample, sequenced in a study of identical twins. Using its own MiXCR run on the 5' RACE reads, TCRdb lists one record per CDR3 protein. The top ten clones hold roughly 2.8% of a sample with about 470,000 distinct CDR3 sequences, approximately 25% of them seen once. This same sample was also taken into another study, of T cells expressing NK-cell markers.

The sequencing input was CD4+ T cells sorted from blood. The receptors come from a woman between 18 and 30 years old in good health.

The chain has TRBV6-2 or TRBV6-3 and TRBJ1-1; TRBD1 agrees at 8 bases. This CDR3 region has 15 residues. Trimming cost V 6 bases and J 8 bases; bases outside gene matches: 14. The germline V gene has CDR1 MNHEY and CDR2 SVGEGT. The CDR3 protein is CASSAGGAGFYEAFF. As DNA, the CDR3 is TGTGCCAGCAGCGCAGGGGGCGCGGGGTTCTACGAAGCTTTCTTT.

V usage is TRBV20-1 and J usage is TRBJ2-3; D gene ambiguous. V was shortened by 6 bases and J by 6 bases, with 10 bases between the two germline ends. The germline V gene encodes CDR1 DFQATT and CDR2 SNEGSKA (reference sequence). This CDR3 contains 11 residues. CDR3 DNA sequence: TGCAGTGCCGAGTCGGTGGATACGCAGTATTTT. It encodes CSAESVDTQYF.

This clonotype was detected a few times. The genes are TRBV5-1 and TRBJ1-2; no clear D. The V gene lost 0 bases and the J gene lost 0 bases, with 18 bases spanning the gap. Germline V gives CDR1 SGHRS, CDR2 YFSETQ. This CDR3 region has 18 residues. Here the CDR3 DNA reads TGCGCCAGCAGCTTGGGGCACACCGGTGGGGAAGCTAACTATGGCTACACCTTC. Protein sequence: CASSLGHTGGEANYGYTF.

The chain couples TRBV9 to TRBJ2-3; 9 nucleotides match TRBD1. Trimming at V came to 5 bases and at J to 7 bases, leaving 8 bases not matched to a gene. Germline V gene sequence: CDR1 SGDLS, CDR2 YYNGEE. The CDR3 has 14 residues. The CDR3 DNA is TGTGCCAGCAGTCGACAGGGGGAGGTTAATACGCAGTATTTT. It codes for CASSRQGEVNTQYF. The full variable domain, completed using reference TRBV9 and TRBJ2-3, is DSGVTQTPKHLITATGQRVTLRCSPRSGDLSVYWYQQSLDQGLQFLIQYYNGEERAKGNILERFSAQQFPDLHSELNLSSLELGDSALYFCASSRQGEVNTQYFGPGTRLTVL.

The chain is built from TRBV2 and TRBJ2-5; 15 bases match TRBD2. The length of the CDR3 is 15 residues. From germline, CDR1 is SNHLY and CDR2 FYNNEI. Trimming removed 4 bases from V and 7 bases from J; junction bases left unmatched: 4. The CDR3 coding sequence is TGTGCCAGCAGTGGGACTAGCGGGAGGGCGTTGACCCAGTACTTC. Translated: CASSGTSGRALTQYF.

The V and J genes are TRBV5-8 and TRBJ1-4; D ambiguous. Germline loops: CDR1 SGHTS, CDR2 YDEGEE. This CDR3 spans 13 amino acids. The V gene lost 5 bases and the J gene lost 4 bases, with 9 bases spanning the gap. DNA for the CDR3: TGTGCCAGCAGGAGGATTGGTAATGAAAAACTGTTTTTT. Protein sequence: CASRRIGNEKLFF.

The chain links TRBV6-5 to TRBJ2-1; 10 nucleotides align to TRBD2. The CDR3 consists of 14 residues. Trimming cost V 2 bases and J 9 bases; bases outside gene matches: 4. CDR1 and CDR2 from the germline V gene are MNHEY and SVGAGI. The CDR3 bases are TGTGCCAGCAGTTACGGAGCGGGGGGGCCTGAGCAGTTCTTC. It yields the protein CASSYGAGGPEQFF.

The table lists this clonotype with a few counts. The chain joins TRBV20-1 to TRBJ2-5, with TRBD2 identical over 9 bases. The germline CDR1 and CDR2 sequences are DFQATT and SNEGSKA (reference sequence). The CDR3 runs to 15 residues. Germline trimming cut 0 bases from V and 4 bases from J; bases unmatched to any gene: 6. CDR3 residues: CSARDVAGAGETQYF. The CDR3 bases are TGCAGTGCTAGAGACGTAGCGGGAGCCGGAGAGACCCAGTACTTC.

This clonotype occurred many times. This rearrangement joins TRBV5-5 to TRBJ2-5, with 7 bases that match TRBD1. Trimming took 4 bases from V and 3 from J; bases not matched to a gene: 12. This CDR3 spans 16 amino acids. The germline V gene encodes CDR1 SGHKS and CDR2 YYEKEE (reference sequence). The DNA for the CDR3 is TGTGCCAGCAGCATACTCCCGGGACAGAGAAAAGAGACCCAGTACTTC. This encodes CASSILPGQRKETQYF.

This clonotype turned up a few times. This chain joins TRBV20-1 and TRBJ1-1, with D unclear. The germline V gene has CDR1 DFQATT and CDR2 SNEGSKA (reference sequence). CDR3 length equals 13 residues. Between the trimmed V and J ends, which lost 0 bases and 4 bases, there was a span of 9 bases. The CDR3 DNA follows: TGCAGTGCTAGAGATGGGTTGGGCACTGAAGCTTTCTTT. Its translation is CSARDGLGTEAFF.

There are a few counts of this clonotype. The rearrangement joins TRBV20-1 to TRBJ2-5; TRBD2 might be the D (5 bases). The CDR3 has 15 amino acids. Trimming pared 0 bases from V and 5 bases from J, leaving 16 bases between. Germline V CDR1 and CDR2: DFQATT, SNEGSKA (reference sequence). CDR3 DNA: TGCAGTGCTAGAGATGCCCTAGCCCCGGGGGAGACCCAGTACTTC. Protein: CSARDALAPGETQYF.

This clonotype has only a few counts. The CDR3 nucleotides are TGCGCCAGCAGCTTGGTGCGGGGTCGAGACACTGAAGCTTTCTTT. Translated: CASSLVRGRDTEAFF. V usage is TRBV5-1 and J usage is TRBJ1-1; D is uncertain. Per germline, CDR1 SGHRS and CDR2 YFSETQ. V lost 0 bases and J 3 bases, leaving 12 bases between the germline ends. The CDR3 length is 15 residues.

The chain carries TRBV27 and TRBJ2-1; D is uncertain. Trimming took off 2 bases at V and 4 bases at J, with 6 bases between the two ends. Germline values: CDR1 MNHEY, CDR2 SMNVEV (reference sequence). The CDR3 consists of 13 residues. The CDR3 region has the DNA TGTGCCAGCAGTTTAACTAAGTACAATGAGCAGTTCTTC. Translation gives CASSLTKYNEQFF.

This clonotype was counted a few times. The J gene is TRBJ2-1, the V gene TRBV5-1; weak D call: TRBD2 (5 bases). Germline CDR1 SGHRS, CDR2 YFSETQ. The CDR3 totals 13 residues. Between the trimmed V and J ends, which lost 0 bases and 12 bases, there was a span of 13 bases. The CDR3: CASSLVVGERQFF. CDR3 DNA sequence: TGCGCCAGCAGCTTGGTGGTCGGGGAGAGGCAGTTCTTC.

The chain has TRBV5-1 and TRBJ2-2; D is tentatively TRBD1 or TRBD2 (5 bases each). The CDR3 length is 15 residues. The V and J ends lost 0 bases and 5 bases respectively, with 11 bases between them. The germline gives CDR1 SGHRS, CDR2 YFSETQ. The CDR3 sequence: CASSLAGPRTGELFF. The CDR3 bases are TGCGCCAGCAGCTTGGCGGGGCCGAGGACCGGGGAGCTGTTTTTT. The complete variable domain, with remaining parts taken from reference TRBV5-1 and TRBJ2-2, reads KAGVTQTPRYLIKTRGQQVTLSCSPISGHRSVSWYQQTPGQGLQFLFEYFSETQRNKGNFPGRFSGRQFSNSRSEMNVSTLELGDSALYLCASSLAGPRTGELFFGEGSRLTVL.

The chain is built from TRBV4-1 and TRBJ2-7; D is perhaps TRBD1 (5 bases). CDR3 size: 15 residues. Germline lookup yields CDR1 MGHRA and CDR2 YSYEKL. V was pared by 1 base and J by 1 base, with 11 bases between. CDR3 bases: TGCGCCAGCAGCCAAGCCCAGGGTTGGTCCTACGAGCAGTACTTC. It translates to CASSQAQGWSYEQYF.

V gene TRBV5-1 combines with J gene TRBJ2-7, with 9 nucleotides matching TRBD2. From germline, CDR1 is SGHRS and CDR2 YFSETQ. The CDR3 runs 15 residues. The ends lost 4 bases at V and 2 bases at J; junction bases unmatched: 7. The CDR3 DNA reads as TGCGCCAGCAGCGCTCAGAGCGGGAGGCCCTACGAGCAGTACTTC. It specifies CASSAQSGRPYEQYF.

CDR3: CASSRRRGETQYF. In DNA, the CDR3 is TGTGCCAGCAGCCGACGAAGGGGAGAGACCCAGTACTTC. This chain joins TRBV11-3 and TRBJ2-5; D may be TRBD1 (5 bases). In germline, CDR1 is SGHNT, CDR2 YENEEA. The germline V and J ends were trimmed by 5 bases and 4 bases, with 11 bases remaining between them. The CDR3 runs 13 residues. Drawing the rest from reference TRBV11-3 and TRBJ2-5, the complete variable domain is EAGVVQSPRYKIIEKKQPVAFWCNPISGHNTLYWYLQNLGQGPELLIRYENEEAVDDSQLPKDRFSAERLKGVDSTLKIQPAELGDSAVYLCASSRRRGETQYFGPGTRLLVL.

This clonotype has just a few counts. The chain combines TRBV6-1 with TRBJ1-2; 9 nucleotides agree with TRBD1. J was trimmed by 4 bases and V by 7 bases; bases with no gene match: 7. The CDR3 loop spans 14 amino acids. Germline assignment: CDR1 MNHNS and CDR2 SASEGT. The CDR3 sequence is CASNTGGRGYGYTF. In nucleotides, the CDR3 is TGTGCCAGCAATACAGGGGGCAGGGGCTATGGCTACACCTTC.

This clonotype turned up a few times. The genes are TRBV5-5 and TRBJ2-7; D gene uncertain. This CDR3 spans 14 amino acids. Trimming cost V 0 bases and J 2 bases, with 9 bases left between them. Germline CDR1 and CDR2: SGHKS and YYEKEE (reference sequence). CDR3 in DNA: TGTGCCAGCAGCTTGGCCGGTAGCACCTACGAGCAGTACTTC. Translation gives CASSLAGSTYEQYF.

The chain carries TRBV20-1 and TRBJ1-1; tentatively, D is TRBD1 (5 bases). The germline V and J ends were trimmed by 4 bases and 1 base, with 16 bases remaining between them. The CDR3 covers 15 residues. Germline values: CDR1 DFQATT, CDR2 SNEGSKA (reference sequence). CDR3 in amino acids: CSAKPPGRKNTEAFF. The CDR3 nucleotides are TGCAGTGCTAAGCCTCCGGGACGCAAGAACACTGAAGCTTTCTTT.

The V call is TRBV3-1, the J call TRBJ2-7; TRBD1 agrees at 7 bases. The CDR3 length is 14 residues. V lost 4 bases to trimming and J lost 2 bases; unmatched junction nucleotides: 5. Germline loops: CDR1 LGHDT, CDR2 YNNKEL (reference sequence). In DNA, the CDR3 is TGTGCCAGCAGCCCTAGACAGGGAGCCTACGAGCAGTACTTC. This encodes CASSPRQGAYEQYF.

This clonotype was seen only a few times. CDR3 loop: CASSWETSREQYF. DNA for the CDR3: TGCGCCAGCAGCTGGGAGACTAGCCGAGAGCAGTACTTC. The V call is TRBV5-1, the J call TRBJ2-7, with 7 bases that match TRBD2. Germline CDR1 SGHRS, CDR2 YFSETQ. The CDR3 covers 13 residues. The V segment lost 3 bases and the J segment 7 bases; nucleotides outside the gene matches: 7.

This clonotype showed up many times. This chain links TRBV5-6 with TRBJ2-1; 7 bases align to TRBD1. The CDR3 has 15 amino acids. With 4 bases clipped from V and 5 bases from J, the junction kept 9 bases outside the gene matches. CDR1 SGHDT and CDR2 YYEEEE come from the germline V gene. CDR3 amino acids: CASSEVGQPHNEQFF. DNA for the CDR3: TGTGCCAGCAGCGAGGTGGGACAGCCCCACAATGAGCAGTTCTTC.

This chain uses TRBV2 with TRBJ2-7; 8 bases map to TRBD1. Germline CDR1 is SNHLY and CDR2 is FYNNEI. V gave up 6 bases and J gave up 4 bases; unmatched junction bases: 8. The CDR3 runs 14 residues. CDR3 nucleotides: TGTGCCAGCAGAAGTGCAGGGGGCCTATACGAGCAGTACTTC. It codes for CASRSAGGLYEQYF.

This clonotype was counted between two and nine times. The chain joins TRBV7-9 to TRBJ2-3, with TRBD2 matching over 9 bases. This CDR3 is 13 amino acids long. The germline V gene has CDR1 SEHNR and CDR2 FQNEAQ (reference sequence). With V trimmed by 8 bases and J by 6 bases, 6 bases remained unmatched. This chain's CDR3 is CASGIAGADTQYF. The CDR3, as DNA: TGTGCCAGCGGTATAGCGGGAGCCGATACGCAGTATTTT.

A few counts support this clonotype. The chain combines TRBV9 with TRBJ2-7; the D gene could be TRBD1 or TRBD2 (5 bases each). Germline V gene data show CDR1 as SGDLS and CDR2 as YYNGEE. V was clipped by 0 bases and J by 5 bases, with 21 bases between them. CDR3 length equals 17 residues. The CDR3: CASSVVPGGRGANEQYF. CDR3 nucleotides: TGTGCCAGCAGCGTAGTACCTGGAGGAAGGGGAGCCAACGAGCAGTACTTC. The full variable domain, rest sourced from reference TRBV9 and TRBJ2-7, is DSGVTQTPKHLITATGQRVTLRCSPRSGDLSVYWYQQSLDQGLQFLIQYYNGEERAKGNILERFSAQQFPDLHSELNLSSLELGDSALYFCASSVVPGGRGANEQYFGPGTRLTVT.